This TCR beta chain comes out of a study of T-cell memory formation after mild COVID-19 (dated by TCRdb to about 2021). A note on the overall study: TCR sequence clusters from the two donors were largely donor specific. Longitudinal TCRalpha and TCRbeta repertoire sequencing tracked T-cell clones expanding and contracting after mild COVID-19 in a couple of donors. The cohort was made up of two young adult volunteers, one female and one male, who were previously healthy. The investigation overall reported the following: Whether the second-wave clones peaking on day 37 were SARS-CoV-2 specific was not confirmed. Balanced CD4/CD8 phenotypes were observed for clones contracting from day 15 to 85, whereas a bias towards CD4+ was observed for a second wave of clones expanding from day 15 to 37. Some responding clones were found in pre-infection memory, which suggests that pre-existing cross-reactive memory T cells took part in the SARS-CoV-2 response. Contracting CD4+ clones appeared mostly in the CM and EM memory subsets, whereas CD8+ clones were enriched in EMRA. Only a couple of mild cases were covered in the study, and larger cohorts including severe cases with pre-infection samples were considered necessary.

Sequenced using an Illumina NovaSeq 6000. cDNA libraries for TCRalpha and TCRbeta were prepared by 5'RACE using constant-segment primers, with sample barcodes and unique molecular identifiers added. Trizol reagent was used to extract RNA from every sample. Amplification of the libraries took two PCR steps, and the second step added a second sample barcode plus Illumina TruSeq adapters. Libraries were sequenced on an Illumina NovaSeq with 2 x 150 bp paired-end reads. On the study's bioinformatics: Reads were demultiplexed and collapsed into UMI-guided consensus sequences with migec v1.2.7. Using mixcr v2.1.11, the UMI consensuses were aligned to TRA and TRB V and J templates and assembled into clonotypes. Clonotypes were classified as expanded or contracted when called significant by both edgeR and NoisET, with noise models trained on biological replicates. For edgeR calls, the cutoffs were a false discovery rate-adjusted p below 0.01 and a log2 fold-change threshold of 1. As an exploratory analysis of dynamics, PCA with hierarchical clustering was applied to max-normalized trajectories of the 1000 most abundant clonotypes. Separately sequenced CD4+ and CD8+ repertoires were used to assign the CD4 or CD8 phenotype of responding clones. TCRdb trimmed public reads at Q25 via fastp, called clones via MiXCR and kept in-frame beta chains. Identical CDR3 protein sequences are pooled into one entry, listed with their most common genes and DNA. The authors' filters were not applied to this entry. The sample has roughly 100,000 distinct CDR3 sequences on record, roughly an eighth of them singletons. Clones ranked in the top ten supply around 30% of the sample.

On this clonotype itself: Its recognized antigen is unknown. The input lacks base qualities; no much larger clone sits a single base away.

Ficoll-Paque density gradient centrifugation was used to isolate PBMCs. According to the germline V gene, CDR1 reads SGHRS and CDR2 reads YFSETQ. Counted from cysteine to phenylalanine, this CDR3 has 16 amino acids. Kept here is only the CDR3 DNA, which spans 48 bases and is read in frame from base 1. V is reduced by 0 bases and J by 4 bases, leaving a spacing of 16 bases between them. The receptor was derived from an adult woman who had mild COVID-19 (a few samples of this study predate the infection). The sample titles of this study are shuffled in the database, so cell type and time point are left out; the donor was told from shared clones. The specimen was PBMCs or a T cell subset sorted from them (not recorded which). The rearranged chain carries TRBV5-1 and TRBJ1-2, with TRBD1 as a weak D call on 6 bases. Read as DNA, the sequence is TGCGCCAGCAGCTTGGGACAGGACCGCGGAGGCTATGGCTACACCTTC. It translates to CASSLGQDRGGYGYTF.